These 20 T cell receptor beta chains were all obtained from the same sample, sequenced in a study of technical replicates of blood from four donors. Sequencing was performed with immunoSEQ multiplex PCR; in TCRdb, only in-frame clones are kept and a portion is missing. Found here are roughly 87,000 clones, approximately 94% of them singletons; the top ten hold 0.2% to 0.25%. The sequenced sample consisted of T cells isolated from PBMCs. Receptors were obtained from a human donor in good health.

This clone was found once. The chain recombines TRBV19 with TRBJ2-3; TRBD2 is a possible D gene (6 bases). This CDR3 is built from 13 residues. The ends were cut back, 5 bases at V and 5 bases at J, with 11 bases in the middle. Germline V lookup: CDR1 LNHDA, CDR2 SQIVND (reference sequence). The CDR3 loop is CASSAGSVDTQYF. The CDR3 DNA sequence: TGTGCCAGTAGTGCGGGATCCGTAGATACGCAGTATTTT.

This clone appeared a few times. V is TRBV4-1 and J is TRBJ1-1, with D possibly matching TRBD1 (5 bases). Between the trimmed V and J ends, which lost 4 bases and 3 bases, there was a span of 15 bases. CDR3 size: 15 residues. Germline V CDR1 and CDR2: MGHRA, YSYEKL. The CDR3 sequence is CASSPQGEADTEAFF. CDR3 bases: TGCGCCAGCAGCCCGCAGGGTGAAGCTGACACTGAAGCTTTCTTT.

V is TRBV4-1 and J is TRBJ1-2, with D uncertain. Germline CDR1 and CDR2: MGHRA and YSYEKL. The CDR3 has 18 residues. V was shortened by 1 base and J by 2 bases, with 20 bases between the two germline ends. In DNA form, the CDR3 reads TGCGCCAGCAGCCAAGGGAGTATATTAGTAGAGGAGAACTATGGCTACACCTTC. The encoded protein is CASSQGSILVEENYGYTF.

This chain connects TRBV6-5 to TRBJ2-7; 7 nucleotides agree with TRBD2. Germline CDR1 MNHEY, CDR2 SVGAGI. V dropped 0 bases and J dropped 4; count of bases not matched to a gene: 6. This CDR3 region has 15 residues. The CDR3 spells CASSYSDGAGYEQYF. CDR3 in DNA: TGTGCCAGCAGTTACTCGGATGGAGCGGGGTACGAGCAGTACTTC.

The sample holds one count of this clone. This rearrangement joins TRBV2 to TRBJ2-3; 13 positions agree with TRBD2. The CDR3 length is 14 residues. Trimming cost V 8 bases and J 7 bases; bases outside gene matches: 6. Germline V gene lookup returns CDR1 SNHLY and CDR2 FYNNEI. CDR3 sequence (DNA): TGTGCCAGCGGGGGGACTAGCGGGAAGTATACGCAGTATTTT. Translation gives CASGGTSGKYTQYF.

This chain links TRBV6-6 with TRBJ1-4; no clear D gene. Germline values: CDR1 MNHNY, CDR2 SVGAGI (reference sequence). V lost 2 bases and J 10 bases, leaving 8 bases between the germline ends. This CDR3 has 12 residues. CDR3 amino acids: CASSYAWAKLFF. As DNA, the CDR3 is TGTGCCAGCAGTTACGCGTGGGCAAAACTGTTTTTT.

The rearrangement uses TRBV5-1 and TRBJ2-3; D perhaps matches TRBD2 (5 bases). The CDR3 runs to 15 residues. V gave up 0 bases and J gave up 4 bases, with 12 bases separating them. The germline V gene has CDR1 SGHRS and CDR2 YFSETQ. This CDR3 is CASSLGPSGADTQYF. CDR3 sequence (DNA): TGCGCCAGCAGCTTGGGACCAAGCGGCGCAGATACGCAGTATTTT.

V is TRBV7-3 and J is TRBJ1-1, with 10 bases identical to TRBD1. This CDR3 is built from 16 residues. J gave up 2 bases and V 4 bases, and 7 bases lay outside the gene matches. Germline V gene lookup returns CDR1 SGHTA and CDR2 FQGTGA. CDR3 in amino acids: CASSSRTGGLNTEAFF. The DNA of the CDR3 is TGTGCCAGCAGCTCGCGGACAGGGGGTTTAAACACTGAAGCTTTCTTT.

The V and J genes are TRBV19 and TRBJ2-7, with TRBD1 as a possible D gene (6 bases). V shed 7 bases and J shed 6 bases, with 13 bases lying between them. This CDR3 is built from 12 residues. Looked up from germline, CDR1 is LNHDA and CDR2 is SQIVND (reference sequence). In DNA, the CDR3 is TGTGCCAGTACCGATCGAGGGGGCGAGCAGTACTTC. This translates into CASTDRGGEQYF.

This chain links TRBV6-1 with TRBJ2-5; perhaps TRBD1 as D (6 bases). Trimming removed 6 bases at V and 2 bases at J, with 16 bases between. Germline-derived CDR1 and CDR2 are MNHNS and SASEGT. The CDR3 loop spans 15 amino acids. The CDR3 loop reads CASRPPDRPQETQYF. In DNA form, the CDR3 reads TGTGCCAGCAGACCACCGGACAGACCACAAGAGACCCAGTACTTC.

V gene TRBV27 combines with J gene TRBJ2-7; TRBD2 agrees at 7 bases. Germline V gene data show CDR1 as MNHEY and CDR2 as SMNVEV (reference sequence). Trimming removed 7 bases from V and 2 bases from J; junction bases left unmatched: 11. The CDR3 is made up of 15 amino acids. The CDR3 DNA reads as TGTGCCAGCACTACCCTGGGGGGGAGGACCTACGAGCAGTACTTC. This sequence encodes CASTTLGGRTYEQYF.

The chain combines TRBV11-2 with TRBJ2-5, with 7 bases lining up with TRBD2. CDR1 is SGHAT and CDR2 is FQNNGV in the germline V gene. V lost 4 bases and J lost 4; bases outside the gene matches: 6. The CDR3 is 14 residues long. The CDR3 nucleotides read TGTGCCAGCAGCTCCGGACTAGGTGGAGAGACCCAGTACTTC. Amino acid sequence: CASSSGLGGETQYF. The whole variable domain, remainder taken from reference TRBV11-2 and TRBJ2-5, is EAGVAQSPRYKIIEKRQSVAFWCNPISGHATLYWYQQILGQGPKLLIQFQNNGVVDDSQLPKDRFSAERLKGVDSTLKIQPAKLEDSAVYLCASSSGLGGETQYFGPGTRLLVL.

The CDR3 DNA follows: TGTGCCAGCAGTTTAGTAGGCGGCAGGGTGAACACCGGGGAGCTGTTTTTT. It codes for CASSLVGGRVNTGELFF. V and J are TRBV27 and TRBJ2-2; tentatively, D is TRBD1 (5 bases). V was pared by 2 bases and J by 1 base, with 14 bases between. The CDR3 contains 17 residues. CDR1 and CDR2 from the germline V gene are MNHEY and SMNVEV (reference sequence).

The count of this clone is one. As DNA, the CDR3 is TGTGCCATCAGGCGGGCGGACAGGGAATATCCCGGGGAGCTGTTTTTT. This translates into CAIRRADREYPGELFF. The V and J genes are TRBV10-3 and TRBJ2-2, with TRBD1 matching 8 bases. Germline values: CDR1 ENHRY, CDR2 SYGVKD. V was clipped by 6 bases and J by 6 bases; unmatched bases: 12. The CDR3 is 16 residues long.

The chain is built from TRBV30 and TRBJ1-2; 7 bases agree with TRBD1. In germline, CDR1 is GTSNPN, CDR2 SVGIG (reference sequence). This CDR3 has 14 amino acids. V shed 3 bases and J 8 bases; nucleotides not matched to a gene: 12. The CDR3 region is CAWSLQTRGRGYTF. In DNA form, the CDR3 reads TGTGCCTGGAGCCTCCAAACGAGGGGGCGCGGCTACACCTTC.

This rearrangement joins TRBV14 to TRBJ1-6; TRBD1 is a possible D gene (5 bases). Germline assignment: CDR1 SGHDN and CDR2 FVKESK. The V end lost 3 bases, the J end lost 3 bases, and 18 bases lay between the germline ends. The CDR3 length is 18 residues. CDR3 bases: TGTGCCAGCAGCCAGATGGGGTGGTCGGGACTCTATAATTCACCCCTCCACTTT. It specifies CASSQMGWSGLYNSPLHF.

This chain uses TRBV29-1 with TRBJ2-3, with D perhaps TRBD2 (6 bases). CDR3 length: 16 residues. Germline CDR1 SQVTM, CDR2 ANQGSEA. Trimming took 3 bases from V and 1 from J, leaving 17 bases between them. The CDR3 bases are TGCAGCGTTGAGGTGGGCCACGGCGGGGGCACAGATACGCAGTATTTT. Residues: CSVEVGHGGGTDTQYF.

This sequence joins TRBV4-1 and TRBJ1-4; 8 nucleotides agree with TRBD1. The length of the CDR3 is 14 residues. Per the germline V gene, CDR1 is MGHRA and CDR2 is YSYEKL. J lost 8 bases, V lost 3 bases, and 5 bases had no gene match. The CDR3 loop is CASSQDRELEKLFF. The CDR3 DNA follows: TGCGCCAGCAGCCAGGACAGGGAGTTAGAAAAACTGTTTTTT.

The chain uses TRBV19 and TRBJ2-3, with a tentative D call TRBD1 (7 bases). The germline V and J ends were trimmed by 5 bases and 11 bases, with 17 bases remaining between them. The V gene's germline CDR1 is LNHDA and CDR2 SQIVND (reference sequence). The CDR3 contains 13 residues. In nucleotides, the CDR3 is TGTGCCAGTAGTTCGTACCAGGGGGGAGAGCAGTATTTT. Translated, it gives CASSSYQGGEQYF.

The genes are TRBV5-1 and TRBJ1-1, with D uncertain. This CDR3 is 15 amino acids long. V lost 0 bases and J 4 bases, leaving 13 bases between the germline ends. Germline CDR1 is SGHRS and CDR2 is YFSETQ. This CDR3 is CASSLVQSGGTEAFF. DNA of the CDR3: TGCGCCAGCAGCTTGGTTCAGAGTGGAGGCACTGAAGCTTTCTTT.